The TCR beta chain under discussion was sequenced for a study of shared clonotypes between healthy human individuals. Whole-study context: The donors, a couple of women and three men, were aged 18 to 49.

TCRdb's copy holds only in-frame clones and misses some; the assay was immunoSEQ multiplex PCR. Altogether hundreds of thousands of clones are present, 90% to 95% being singletons, with the ten largest covering about 24%. Trimming pared 1 base from V and 2 bases from J, leaving 6 bases between. CDR3 length: 13 residues. Germline V gene sequence: CDR1 SGHRS, CDR2 YFSETQ. Overall study findings and caveats: It was the few donors that limited the genetic and exposure-history diversity represented. Non-shared clonotypes showed lower generation probabilities than clonotypes common to all four donors.

Naive CD8 cells were CD45RO-negative, positively selected for CCR7, excluding terminally differentiated effector memory CD45RA+ cells. Caucasian adults living in Nashville, Tennessee, provided all samples. This clone appeared once. What it recognizes is unknown. This clonotype was obtained from a man under 40 in good health. The chain joins TRBV5-1 to TRBJ2-5, with D unresolved. Sequenced: naive CD8+ T cells sorted from blood. CDR3: CASSLLGQETQYF. CDR3 nucleotide sequence: TGCGCCAGCAGCTTGCTAGGGCAAGAGACCCAGTACTTC.